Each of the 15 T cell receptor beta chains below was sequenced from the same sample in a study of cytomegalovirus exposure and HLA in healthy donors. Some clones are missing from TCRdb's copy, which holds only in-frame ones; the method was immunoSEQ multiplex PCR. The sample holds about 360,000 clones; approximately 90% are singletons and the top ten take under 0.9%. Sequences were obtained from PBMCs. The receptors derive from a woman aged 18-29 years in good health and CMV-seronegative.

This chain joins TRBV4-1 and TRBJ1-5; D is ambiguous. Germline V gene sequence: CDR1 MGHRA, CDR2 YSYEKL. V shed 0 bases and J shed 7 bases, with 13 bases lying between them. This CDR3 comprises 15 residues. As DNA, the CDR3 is TGCGCCAGCAGCCAAGAATTCCGAGCCAACCAGCCCCAGCATTTT. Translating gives CASSQEFRANQPQHF.

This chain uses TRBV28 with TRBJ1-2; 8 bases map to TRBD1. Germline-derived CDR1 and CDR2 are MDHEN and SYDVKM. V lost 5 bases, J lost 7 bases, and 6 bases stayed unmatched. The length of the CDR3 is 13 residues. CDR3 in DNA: TGTGCCAGCAGTCCAACGACAGGGGTTGGCTACACCTTC. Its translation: CASSPTTGVGYTF.

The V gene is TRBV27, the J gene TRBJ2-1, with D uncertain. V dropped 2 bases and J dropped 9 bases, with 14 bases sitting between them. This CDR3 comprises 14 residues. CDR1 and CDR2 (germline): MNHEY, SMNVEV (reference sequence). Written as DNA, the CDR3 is TGTGCCAGCAGTTTAGCTCCTAGTAATCCTGAGCAGTTCTTC. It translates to CASSLAPSNPEQFF.

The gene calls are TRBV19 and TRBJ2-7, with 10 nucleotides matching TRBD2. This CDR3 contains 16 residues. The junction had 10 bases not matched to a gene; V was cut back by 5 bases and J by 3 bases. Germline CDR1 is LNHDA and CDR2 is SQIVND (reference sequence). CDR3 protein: CASSFSGRNVYYEQYF. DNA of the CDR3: TGTGCCAGTAGTTTTAGCGGGAGGAATGTTTACTACGAGCAGTACTTC.

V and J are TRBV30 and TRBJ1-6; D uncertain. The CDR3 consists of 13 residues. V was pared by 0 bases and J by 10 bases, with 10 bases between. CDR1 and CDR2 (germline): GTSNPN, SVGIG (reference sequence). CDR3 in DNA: TGTGCCTGGAGTGTAAAGAGAGAGTCACCCCTCCACTTT. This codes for CAWSVKRESPLHF.

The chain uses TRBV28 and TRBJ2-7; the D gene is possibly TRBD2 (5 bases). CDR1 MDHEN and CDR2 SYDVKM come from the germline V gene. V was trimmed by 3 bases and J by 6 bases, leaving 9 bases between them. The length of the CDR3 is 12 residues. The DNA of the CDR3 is TGTGCCAGCAGTTTGAATAGCGCCGAGCAGTACTTC. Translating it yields CASSLNSAEQYF.

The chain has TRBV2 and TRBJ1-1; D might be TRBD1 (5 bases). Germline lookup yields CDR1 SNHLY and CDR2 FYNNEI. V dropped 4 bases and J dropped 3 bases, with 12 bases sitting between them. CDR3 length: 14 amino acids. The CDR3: CASSGGLTYTEAFF. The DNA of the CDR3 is TGTGCCAGCAGTGGGGGCCTGACGTACACTGAAGCTTTCTTT.

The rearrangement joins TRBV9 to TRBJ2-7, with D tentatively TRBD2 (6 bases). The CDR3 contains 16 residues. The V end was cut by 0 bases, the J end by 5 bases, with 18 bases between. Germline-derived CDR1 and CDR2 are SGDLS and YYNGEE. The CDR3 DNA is TGTGCCAGCAGCGTAGGAACCCCACTAGCTCAGCACGAGCAGTACTTC. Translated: CASSVGTPLAQHEQYF.

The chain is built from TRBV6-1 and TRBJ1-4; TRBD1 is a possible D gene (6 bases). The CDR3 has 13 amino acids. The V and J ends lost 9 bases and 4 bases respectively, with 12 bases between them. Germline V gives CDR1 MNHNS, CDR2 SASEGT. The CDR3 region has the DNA TGTGCCAGTCAGAGGGGGTTTAATGAAAAACTGTTTTTT. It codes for CASQRGFNEKLFF.

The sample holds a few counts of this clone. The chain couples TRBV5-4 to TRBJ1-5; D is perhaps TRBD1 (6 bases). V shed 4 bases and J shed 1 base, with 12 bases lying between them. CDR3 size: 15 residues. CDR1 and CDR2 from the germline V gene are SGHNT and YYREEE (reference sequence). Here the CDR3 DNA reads TGTGCCAGCAGCGAAGGGGGTGGGAGCAATCAGCCCCAGCATTTT. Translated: CASSEGGGSNQPQHF.

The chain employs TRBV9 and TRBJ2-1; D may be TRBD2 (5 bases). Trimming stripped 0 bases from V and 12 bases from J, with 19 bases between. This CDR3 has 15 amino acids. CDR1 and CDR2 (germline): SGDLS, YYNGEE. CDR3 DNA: TGTGCCAGCAGCGTAGAAGGAGGAGTCGTGGCAGTGCAGTTCTTC. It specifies CASSVEGGVVAVQFF.

CDR3 DNA: TGTGCCAGCAGTTACTCGACTCGGGGGTATGGCTACACCTTC. Translation gives CASSYSTRGYGYTF. The genes are TRBV6-5 and TRBJ1-2, with D perhaps TRBD1 (5 bases). The V gene lost 0 bases and the J gene lost 5 bases, with 10 bases spanning the gap. Germline assignment: CDR1 MNHEY and CDR2 SVGAGI. The CDR3 spans 14 residues.

The CDR3 DNA follows: TGTGCCAGCAGCTTAAGAGGGCAGGGGGATTGGTATGGCTACACCTTC. Translated, it gives CASSLRGQGDWYGYTF. The genes are TRBV2 and TRBJ1-2, with TRBD1 matching over 7 bases. After removal of 6 bases from V and 5 bases from J, the junction contained 15 bases not matched to a gene. The germline V gene has CDR1 SNHLY and CDR2 FYNNEI. The length of the CDR3 is 16 residues. The full variable domain, with the rest looked up from reference TRBV2 and TRBJ1-2, is EPEVTQTPSHQVTQMGQEVILRCVPISNHLYFYWYRQILGQKVEFLVSFYNNEISEKSEIFDDQFSVERPDGSNFTLKIRSTKLEDSAMYFCASSLRGQGDWYGYTFGSGTRLTVV.

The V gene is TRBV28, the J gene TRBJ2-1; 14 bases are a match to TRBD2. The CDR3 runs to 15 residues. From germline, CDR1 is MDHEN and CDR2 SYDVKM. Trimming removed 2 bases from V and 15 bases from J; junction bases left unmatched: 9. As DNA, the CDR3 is TGTGCCAGCAGTTTAGGGACTAGCGGGAGCCGCTCCCTGTTCTTC. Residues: CASSLGTSGSRSLFF.

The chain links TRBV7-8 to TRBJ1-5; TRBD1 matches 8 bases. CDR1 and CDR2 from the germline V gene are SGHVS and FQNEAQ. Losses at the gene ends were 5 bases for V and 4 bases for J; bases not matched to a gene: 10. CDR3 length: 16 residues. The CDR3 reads CASSLPGTGRNQPQHF. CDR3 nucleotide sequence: TGTGCCAGCAGCCTACCCGGGACAGGTAGAAATCAGCCCCAGCATTTT.